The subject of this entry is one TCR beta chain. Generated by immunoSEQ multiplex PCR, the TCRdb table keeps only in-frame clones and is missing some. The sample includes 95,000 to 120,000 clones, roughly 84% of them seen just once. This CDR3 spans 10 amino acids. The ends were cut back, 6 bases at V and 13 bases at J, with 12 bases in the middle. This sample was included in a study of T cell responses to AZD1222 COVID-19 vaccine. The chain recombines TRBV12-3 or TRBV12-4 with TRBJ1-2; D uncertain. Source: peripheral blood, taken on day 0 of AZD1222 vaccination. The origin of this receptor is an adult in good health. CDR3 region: CASSLYQPTF. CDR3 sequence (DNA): TGTGCCAGCAGCCTATACCAACCCACCTTC.